Presented here are 18 T cell receptor beta chains from one specimen sequenced in a study of T cell responses to AZD1222 COVID-19 vaccine. Only in-frame clones appear in the TCRdb table, and some are missing; sequencing was by immunoSEQ multiplex PCR. The repertoire holds 95,000 to 150,000 clones, with approximately 85% as singletons. The sequencing used peripheral blood, collected on day 0 of AZD1222 vaccination. These receptors were collected from an adult in good health.

The V gene is TRBV28, the J gene TRBJ2-7; no reliable D call. The CDR3 has 13 residues. Between the trimmed V and J ends, which lost 3 bases and 6 bases, there was a span of 12 bases. Germline CDR1 MDHEN, CDR2 SYDVKM. The CDR3: CASSFSGRGEQYF. CDR3 DNA sequence: TGTGCCAGCAGTTTCTCAGGACGTGGCGAGCAGTACTTC.

This clone was seen just once. This chain joins TRBV6-5 and TRBJ2-5, with D tentatively TRBD1 or TRBD2 (5 bases each). CDR1 MNHEY and CDR2 SVGAGI come from the germline V gene. V gave up 5 bases and J gave up 4 bases, with 14 bases separating them. The CDR3 spans 14 residues. The CDR3 sequence: CASSQGPGRETQYF. CDR3 coding DNA: TGTGCCAGCAGTCAGGGACCGGGGCGAGAGACCCAGTACTTC.

This chain joins TRBV24-1 and TRBJ2-2; 9 positions agree with TRBD1. The V gene end was trimmed by 8 bases and the J gene end by 2 bases; junction bases not matched to a gene: 8. The CDR3 covers 16 residues. Germline CDR1 and CDR2: KGHDR and SFDVKD. CDR3 DNA: TGTGCCACCACGGGACAGGGTAATCTAAACACCGGGGAGCTGTTTTTT. This encodes CATTGQGNLNTGELFF.

The chain has TRBV5-1 and TRBJ2-5; 8 nucleotides line up with TRBD2. Germline trimming cut 1 base from V and 4 bases from J; bases unmatched to any gene: 0. The CDR3 has 13 residues. Germline CDR1 and CDR2: SGHRS and YFSETQ. The CDR3 DNA reads TGCGCCAGCAGCTTGCTAGCGGGAGAGACCCAGTACTTC. It translates to CASSLLAGETQYF.

This chain links TRBV19 with TRBJ1-5; D not certain. V was pared by 8 bases and J by 7 bases, with 15 bases between. CDR3 length: 13 residues. Germline-derived CDR1 and CDR2 are LNHDA and SQIVND (reference sequence). In nucleotides, the CDR3 is TGTGCCAGTCTGGGAAGCGGGATACAGCCCCAGCATTTT. It encodes CASLGSGIQPQHF. Filled out from reference TRBV19 and TRBJ1-5, the complete variable domain reads DGGITQSPKYLFRKEGQNVTLSCEQNLNHDAMYWYRQDPGQGLRLIYYSQIVNDFQKGDIAEGYSVSREKKESFPLTVTSAQKNPTAFYLCASLGSGIQPQHFGDGTRLSIL.

This chain connects TRBV7-9 to TRBJ2-7, with 12 nucleotides matching TRBD2. The junction had 6 bases not matched to a gene; V was cut back by 8 bases and J by 4 bases. The CDR3 spans 14 residues. Germline V gene sequence: CDR1 SEHNR, CDR2 FQNEAQ (reference sequence). The CDR3 spells CASLMTSGSYEQYF. The CDR3 DNA sequence: TGTGCCAGCCTGATGACTAGCGGGAGTTACGAGCAGTACTTC.

V is TRBV24-1 and J is TRBJ1-5; 10 bases fit TRBD1. Germline CDR1 is KGHDR and CDR2 is SFDVKD. The CDR3 is 16 residues long. V trimming: 6 bases; J trimming: 2 bases; junction bases outside the gene matches: 6. The CDR3 coding sequence is TGTGCCACCAGTCCGACTGGACAGGGGGGCAATCAGCCCCAGCATTTT. Protein sequence: CATSPTGQGGNQPQHF.

The chain recombines TRBV18 with TRBJ1-2; D ambiguous. The length of the CDR3 is 17 residues. Germline CDR1 KGHSH, CDR2 LQKENI. V lost 1 base, J lost 6 bases, and 21 bases lay in between. DNA for the CDR3: TGTGCCAGCTCACCACAAGGTGTTAGGGCTGCTATGGATGGCTACACCTTC. Its translation is CASSPQGVRAAMDGYTF.

The rearrangement links TRBV6-1 to TRBJ1-5; the D is unclear. The CDR3 runs 16 residues. V was pared by 2 bases and J by 5 bases, with 16 bases between. CDR1 MNHNS and CDR2 SASEGT come from the germline V gene. CDR3: CASSESYGFGHQPQHF. The CDR3 DNA is TGTGCCAGCAGTGAATCATATGGGTTCGGGCATCAGCCCCAGCATTTT.

The chain couples TRBV5-4 to TRBJ2-7; 9 nucleotides match TRBD1. Unmatched junction bases numbered 5, after V lost 2 bases and J lost 5 bases. This CDR3 has 14 residues. The V gene's germline CDR1 is SGHNT and CDR2 YYREEE (reference sequence). CDR3: CASSFWDRVNEQYF. The CDR3 DNA follows: TGTGCCAGCAGCTTCTGGGACAGGGTAAACGAGCAGTACTTC.

The V call is TRBV2, the J call TRBJ1-5; D not certain. Trimming removed 7 bases from V and 2 bases from J, with 18 bases in between. CDR1 SNHLY and CDR2 FYNNEI come from the germline V gene. CDR3 length: 16 residues. CDR3 protein: CASKRTFTGGNQPQHF. DNA of the CDR3: TGTGCCAGCAAGAGGACCTTCACTGGGGGCAATCAGCCCCAGCATTTT. Full variable domain (remainder filled in from reference TRBV2 and TRBJ1-5): EPEVTQTPSHQVTQMGQEVILRCVPISNHLYFYWYRQILGQKVEFLVSFYNNEISEKSEIFDDQFSVERPDGSNFTLKIRSTKLEDSAMYFCASKRTFTGGNQPQHFGDGTRLSIL.

The gene calls are TRBV3-1 (or the pseudogene TRBV3-2) and TRBJ2-7; 8 nucleotides match TRBD2. Per germline, CDR1 LGHDT and CDR2 YNNKEL (reference sequence). After removal of 7 bases from V and 0 bases from J, the junction contained 8 bases not matched to a gene. This CDR3 region has 15 residues. The CDR3 sequence is CASTPGGGPSYEQYF. In nucleotides, the CDR3 is TGTGCCAGCACTCCGGGGGGGGGCCCCTCCTACGAGCAGTACTTC.

The chain is built from TRBV28 and TRBJ1-2; 8 positions match TRBD1. Germline V gives CDR1 MDHEN, CDR2 SYDVKM. The CDR3 totals 14 residues. The junction had 5 bases not matched to a gene; V was cut back by 6 bases and J by 2 bases. CDR3 amino acids: CASSDRGRNYGYTF. The CDR3, as DNA: TGTGCCAGCAGCGACAGGGGAAGAAACTATGGCTACACCTTC.

The chain is built from TRBV18 and TRBJ1-4; the D gene is possibly TRBD1 (5 bases). The CDR3 has 14 residues. With 3 bases removed from V and 5 bases from J, the gap between germline ends came to 10 bases. In germline, CDR1 is KGHSH, CDR2 LQKENI. The CDR3 region has the DNA TGTGCCAGCTCACCGGTCAGGGACAATGAAAAACTGTTTTTT. This codes for CASSPVRDNEKLFF.

V is TRBV5-5 and J is TRBJ1-5; TRBD1 matches at 11 bases. The CDR3 contains 16 residues. CDR1 and CDR2 from the germline V gene are SGHKS and YYEKEE (reference sequence). J lost 9 bases, V lost 0 bases, and 8 bases had no gene match. CDR3 in amino acids: CASSLGEDRGRVPQHF. CDR3 in DNA: TGTGCCAGCAGCTTGGGAGAGGACAGGGGGCGGGTGCCCCAGCATTTT.

This clone was detected only once. This chain joins TRBV7-8 and TRBJ1-3; 9 bases line up with TRBD1. Trimming at V came to 5 bases and at J to 2 bases, leaving 10 bases not matched to a gene. Germline CDR1 and CDR2: SGHVS and FQNEAQ. CDR3 length: 17 amino acids. CDR3 protein: CASSRTLNRGPGNTIYF. In DNA form, the CDR3 reads TGTGCCAGCAGCCGAACATTGAACAGGGGGCCTGGAAACACCATATATTTT.

The chain couples TRBV19 to TRBJ2-7, with D perhaps matching TRBD1 (6 bases). The CDR3 extends over 13 amino acids. Germline CDR1 reads LNHDA; CDR2 reads SQIVND (reference sequence). V was cut by 7 bases and J by 7 bases, with 17 bases left in between. CDR3: CASTDLGGQEQYF. The CDR3 DNA reads as TGTGCCAGTACCGATCTCGGCGGACAGGAGCAGTACTTC.

V usage is TRBV19 and J usage is TRBJ1-2; D ambiguous. Germline V gene sequence: CDR1 LNHDA, CDR2 SQIVND (reference sequence). The CDR3 is made up of 14 amino acids. V lost 1 base, J lost 4 bases, and 10 bases lay in between. CDR3 sequence: CASSIAKGVYGYTF. The DNA for the CDR3 is TGTGCCAGTAGTATAGCAAAGGGTGTCTATGGCTACACCTTC.